What follows is one TCR beta chain and its context. Its antigen is currently unknown. The record originates from a study of cytomegalovirus exposure and HLA in healthy donors. Study-level points and caveats: The HLA-A and HLA-B alleles of most subjects were reportedly predicted accurately from TCR beta sequences.

The donors, nominally healthy at sampling, likely had unrecorded immune exposures. The PCR employed 60 Vbeta primers together with 13 Jbeta primers. The protocol was immunoSEQ multiplex PCR, while the TCRdb copy is restricted to in-frame clones and leaves out a portion. The sample consists of approximately 170,000 clones, around 72% of them appearing once. The source is a man aged 45-65 years in good health and CMV-seronegative. The sequencing input was PBMCs.

CDR3 protein: CASSQDRKNSPLHF. In DNA form, the CDR3 reads TGTGCCAGCTCGCAGGACAGGAAGAATTCACCCCTCCACTTT. This chain connects TRBV18 to TRBJ1-6, with 7 bases matching TRBD1. Germline CDR1 reads KGHSH; CDR2 reads LQKENI. CDR3 length: 14 amino acids. Unmatched junction bases numbered 6, after V lost 6 bases and J lost 7 bases.